These T cell receptor beta chains were read from a single sample in a study of blood T cell repertoires in COVID-19. Generated by immunoSEQ multiplex PCR, the TCRdb table keeps only in-frame clones and is missing some. The table has 95,000 to 150,000 clones, around 86% seen once. Material: peripheral blood. Source of these receptors: a man older than 75 with acute or convalescent COVID-19. Each CDR3 is given with its conserved first and last residue. The D gene is left open where the match is weak. Clone size is shown for a subset of rows, as once, few, many or a class of expanded clone.

size | D | J | V | length | CDR3 | DNA
- | TRBD2 | TRBJ2-3 | TRBV5-1 | 14 | CASSPGLAADTQYF | TGCGCCAGCAGCCCGGGACTAGCGGCAGATACGCAGTATTTT
- | TRBD1 | TRBJ1-3 | TRBV2 | 15 | CASSVGTGAGNTIYF | TGTGCCAGCAGTGTCGGGACAGGGGCTGGAAACACCATATATTTT
- | - | TRBJ1-5 | TRBV5-6 | 13 | CASSLERNQPQHF | TGTGCCAGCAGCTTGGAGAGGAATCAGCCCCAGCATTTT
few | TRBD1 | TRBJ1-2 | TRBV13 | 15 | CASSLDRGNYYGYTF | TGTGCCAGCAGCCTCGACAGGGGGAACTACTATGGCTACACCTTC
- | - | TRBJ1-1 | TRBV18 | 15 | CASSQFPPGNTEAFF | TGTGCCAGCTCACAGTTCCCCCCAGGGAACACTGAAGCTTTCTTT
- | - | TRBJ2-1 | TRBV10-2 | 11 | CASSEAGEQFF | TGCGCCAGCAGTGAGGCGGGTGAGCAGTTCTTC
- | TRBD2 | TRBJ2-2 | TRBV29-1 | 14 | CSVSSGGNTGELFF | TGCAGCGTCTCTAGCGGGGGGAACACCGGGGAGCTGTTTTTT
- | TRBD1 | TRBJ2-7 | TRBV19 | 13 | CASNSGTGSEQYF | TGTGCCAGTAACTCCGGGACAGGGTCGGAGCAGTACTTC
- | - | TRBJ1-1 | TRBV10-2 | 14 | CASSEIGGRTEAFF | TGCGCCAGCAGTGAGATAGGGGGAAGGACTGAAGCTTTCTTT
- | - | TRBJ2-7 | TRBV27 | 14 | CASSLSHGGQEQYF | TGTGCCAGCAGTTTATCGCACGGGGGGCAGGAGCAGTACTTC
- | - | TRBJ1-3 | TRBV11-2 | 16 | CASSLRLAGVGNTIYF | TGTGCCAGCAGCTTACGTTTGGCAGGGGTAGGAAACACCATATATTTT
- | - | TRBJ2-1 | TRBV3-1/TRBV3-2 | 14 | CASSPRLVSNEQFF | TGTGCCAGCAGCCCGCGACTCGTTTCCAATGAGCAGTTCTTC
- | TRBD1 | TRBJ2-3 | TRBV6-5 | 16 | CASSYETGVGTDTQYF | TGTGCCAGCAGTTACGAAACAGGGGTGGGAACAGATACGCAGTATTTT
- | - | TRBJ1-3 | TRBV4-1 | 18 | CASSQDARTVQAGNTIYF | TGCGCCAGCAGCCAGGATGCTAGGACAGTCCAGGCTGGAAACACCATATATTTT
- | - | TRBJ1-1 | TRBV2 | 12 | CASRYGNTEAFF | TGTGCCAGCCGCTACGGGAACACTGAAGCTTTCTTT
- | - | TRBJ1-5 | TRBV5-8 | 16 | CASSLGQGISNQPQHF | TGTGCCAGCAGCCTAGGACAAGGTATTAGCAATCAGCCCCAGCATTTT
once | TRBD1 | TRBJ2-1 | TRBV7-8 | 16 | CASSFITGDSYNEQFF | TGTGCCAGCAGCTTTATTACAGGGGACTCCTACAATGAGCAGTTCTTC
- | - | TRBJ1-2 | TRBV24-1 | 14 | CATSDFNRQYGYTF | TGTGCCACCAGTGATTTCAATCGACAGTATGGCTACACCTTC
- | - | TRBJ2-5 | TRBV5-6 | 14 | CASSSPGLQETQYF | TGTGCCAGCAGCTCCCCGGGACTCCAAGAGACCCAGTACTTC
- | - | TRBJ1-1 | TRBV5-4 | 15 | CASSLDVSRNTEAFF | TGTGCCAGCAGCTTGGATGTCTCCAGGAACACTGAAGCTTTCTTT
- | - | TRBJ2-1 | TRBV9 | 14 | CASSPLGPLGEQFF | TGTGCCAGCAGCCCCCTGGGCCCGCTCGGTGAGCAGTTCTTC
- | TRBD1 | TRBJ2-7 | TRBV5-1 | 15 | CASSRGTGDWSEQYF | TGCGCCAGCAGCAGAGGGACAGGAGATTGGAGCGAGCAGTACTTC